This TCR beta chain was recorded in a study of regulatory T cells in long-lasting Graves disease. Study observations and caveats: Persistent disease preferred TRBV28, TRBJ1-2 and TRBJ2-5.

This clonotype was found many times. Its matching antigen is unknown. The V gene's germline CDR1 is DFQATT and CDR2 SNEGSKA (reference sequence). The CDR3 runs to 14 residues. V was trimmed by 6 bases and J by 2 bases, leaving 16 bases between them. The time point here: newly diagnosed GD, antithyroid drugs for less than 3 months. After RNA was extracted from PBMCs, the TCR library was made from it. Combining iRepertoire HTBI primers with Arm-PCR of CDR3 regions, the authors built TCR beta libraries. Each CDR3 protein gets one entry after TCRdb re-called the multiplex PCR reads with MiXCR. The table has about 610,000 distinct CDR3 sequences, about 16% seen once. A further study also used this sample, focusing on T cells in Graves' hyperthyroidism and ophthalmopathy. That report adds: First-round RT-PCR of the TCR CDR3 relied on the HTBI primer set.

The source is a man aged 18 to 29 with Graves disease. The source material was peripheral blood mononuclear cells (PBMCs), sampled at new diagnosis, from a patient treated with antithyroid drugs. V gene TRBV20-1 combines with J gene TRBJ1-1; D is possibly TRBD1 (5 bases). In DNA, the CDR3 is TGCAGTGCCCCCGGCAGGGTTGACAACACTGAAGCTTTCTTT. As protein: CSAPGRVDNTEAFF.